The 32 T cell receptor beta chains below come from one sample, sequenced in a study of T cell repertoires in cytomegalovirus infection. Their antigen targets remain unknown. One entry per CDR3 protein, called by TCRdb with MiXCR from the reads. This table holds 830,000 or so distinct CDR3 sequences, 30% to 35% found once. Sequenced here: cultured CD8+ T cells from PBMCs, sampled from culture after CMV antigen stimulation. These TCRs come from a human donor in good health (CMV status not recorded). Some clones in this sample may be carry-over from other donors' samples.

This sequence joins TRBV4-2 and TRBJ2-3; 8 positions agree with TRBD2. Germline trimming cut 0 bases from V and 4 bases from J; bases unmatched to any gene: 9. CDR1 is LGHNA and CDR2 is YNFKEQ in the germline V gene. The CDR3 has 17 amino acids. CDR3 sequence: CASSQDLGSGAADTQYF. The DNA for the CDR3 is TGTGCCAGCAGCCAAGATTTGGGTAGCGGGGCCGCAGATACGCAGTATTTT.

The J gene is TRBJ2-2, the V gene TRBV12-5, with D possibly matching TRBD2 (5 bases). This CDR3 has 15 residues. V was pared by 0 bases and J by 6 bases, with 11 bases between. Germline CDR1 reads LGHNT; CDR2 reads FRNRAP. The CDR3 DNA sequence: TGTGCTAGTGGTTTGGTACAATGGGGAGCCGGGGAGCTGTTTTTT. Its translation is CASGLVQWGAGELFF.

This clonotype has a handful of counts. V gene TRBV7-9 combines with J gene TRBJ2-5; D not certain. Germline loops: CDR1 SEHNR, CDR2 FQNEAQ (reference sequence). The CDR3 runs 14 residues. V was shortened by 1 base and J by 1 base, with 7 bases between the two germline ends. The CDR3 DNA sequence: TGTGCCAGCAGCTTAGTATCGGGCCAAGAGACCCAGTACTTC. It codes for CASSLVSGQETQYF.

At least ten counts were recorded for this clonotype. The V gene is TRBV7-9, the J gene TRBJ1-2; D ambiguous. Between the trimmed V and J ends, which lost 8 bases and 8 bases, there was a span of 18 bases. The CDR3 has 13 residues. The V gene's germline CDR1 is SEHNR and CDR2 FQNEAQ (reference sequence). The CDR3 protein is CASSAPDPRGYTF. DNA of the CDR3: TGTGCCAGCTCGGCCCCGGACCCGAGGGGCTACACCTTC. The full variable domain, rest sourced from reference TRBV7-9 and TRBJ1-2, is DTGVSQNPRHKITKRGQNVTFRCDPISEHNRLYWYRQTLGQGPEFLTYFQNEAQLEKSRLLSDRFSAERPKGSFSTLEIQRTEQGDSAMYLCASSAPDPRGYTFGSGTRLTVV.

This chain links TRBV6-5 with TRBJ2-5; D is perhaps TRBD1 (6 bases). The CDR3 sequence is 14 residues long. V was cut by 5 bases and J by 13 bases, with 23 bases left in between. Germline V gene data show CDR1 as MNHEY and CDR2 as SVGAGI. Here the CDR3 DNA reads TGTGCCAGCAGTCCGTGGTCCCCCCCGGACAGCCTGTACTTC. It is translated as CASSPWSPPDSLYF.

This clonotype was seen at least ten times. This chain's CDR3 is CASSSMTSGSGELFF. The DNA of the CDR3 is TGTGCCAGCAGCTCTATGACTAGTGGGTCCGGGGAGCTGTTTTTT. The V and J genes are TRBV7-6 and TRBJ2-2, with a tentative D call TRBD2 (6 bases). The germline CDR1 and CDR2 sequences are SGHVS and FNYEAQ. Trimming cost V 4 bases and J 6 bases, with 15 bases left between them. The CDR3 spans 15 residues.

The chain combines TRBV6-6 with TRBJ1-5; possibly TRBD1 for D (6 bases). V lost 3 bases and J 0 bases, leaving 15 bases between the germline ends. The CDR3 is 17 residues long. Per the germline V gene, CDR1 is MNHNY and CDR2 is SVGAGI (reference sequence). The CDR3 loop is CASSYSDRLYSNQPQHF. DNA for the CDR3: TGTGCCAGCAGTTATTCGGACAGACTCTATAGCAATCAGCCCCAGCATTTT.

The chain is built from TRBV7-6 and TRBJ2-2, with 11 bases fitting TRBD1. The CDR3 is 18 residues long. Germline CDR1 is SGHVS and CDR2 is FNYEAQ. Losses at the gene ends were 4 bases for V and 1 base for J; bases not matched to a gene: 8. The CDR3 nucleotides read TGTGCCAGCAGCTCCGGGACAGGGGGAACTTTGAACACCGGGGAGCTGTTTTTT. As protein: CASSSGTGGTLNTGELFF.

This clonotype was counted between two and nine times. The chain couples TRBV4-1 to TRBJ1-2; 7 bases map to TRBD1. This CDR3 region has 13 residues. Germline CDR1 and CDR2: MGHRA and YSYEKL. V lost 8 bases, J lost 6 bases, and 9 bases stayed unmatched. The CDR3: CASAQTGRDGYTF. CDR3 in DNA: TGCGCCAGCGCCCAGACAGGGCGAGATGGCTACACCTTC.

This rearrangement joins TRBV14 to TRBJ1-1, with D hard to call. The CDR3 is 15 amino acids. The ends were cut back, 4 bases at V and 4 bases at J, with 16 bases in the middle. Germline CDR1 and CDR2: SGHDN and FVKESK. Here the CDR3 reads CASSPNNEIPTEAFF. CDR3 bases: TGTGCCAGCAGCCCGAATAACGAGATTCCCACTGAAGCTTTCTTT.

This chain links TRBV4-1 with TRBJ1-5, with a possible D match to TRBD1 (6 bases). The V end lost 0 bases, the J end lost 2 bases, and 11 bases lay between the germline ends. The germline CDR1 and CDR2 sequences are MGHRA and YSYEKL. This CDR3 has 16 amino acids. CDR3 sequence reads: CASSQDLGGRNQPQHF. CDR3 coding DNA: TGCGCCAGCAGCCAAGATCTGGGGGGCCGCAATCAGCCCCAGCATTTT.

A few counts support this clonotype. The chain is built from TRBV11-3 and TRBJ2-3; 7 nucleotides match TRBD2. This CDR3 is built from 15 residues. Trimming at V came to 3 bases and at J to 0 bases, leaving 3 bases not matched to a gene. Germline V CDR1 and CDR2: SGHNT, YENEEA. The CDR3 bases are TGTGCCAGCAGCTTTGCGGGGGTTAGCACAGATACGCAGTATTTT. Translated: CASSFAGVSTDTQYF.

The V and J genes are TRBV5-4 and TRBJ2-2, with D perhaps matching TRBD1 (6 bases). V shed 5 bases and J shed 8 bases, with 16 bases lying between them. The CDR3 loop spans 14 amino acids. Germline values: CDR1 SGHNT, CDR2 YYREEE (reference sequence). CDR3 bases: TGTGCCAGCAGTGGGACACCATGGGAAGGGGAGCTGTTTTTT. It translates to CASSGTPWEGELFF.

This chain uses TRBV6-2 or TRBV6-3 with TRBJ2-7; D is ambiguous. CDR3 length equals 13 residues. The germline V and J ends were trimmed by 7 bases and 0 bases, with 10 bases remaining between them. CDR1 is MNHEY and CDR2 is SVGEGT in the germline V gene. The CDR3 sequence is CASKSVNSYEQYV. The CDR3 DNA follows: TGTGCCAGCAAGAGCGTTAACTCCTACGAGCAGTACGTC.

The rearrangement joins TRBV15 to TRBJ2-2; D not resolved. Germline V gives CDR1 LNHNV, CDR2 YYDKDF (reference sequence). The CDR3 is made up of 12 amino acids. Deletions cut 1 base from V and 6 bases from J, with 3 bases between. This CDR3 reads CATSRVPGELFF. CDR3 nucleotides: TGTGCCACCAGCAGAGTCCCCGGGGAGCTGTTTTTT.

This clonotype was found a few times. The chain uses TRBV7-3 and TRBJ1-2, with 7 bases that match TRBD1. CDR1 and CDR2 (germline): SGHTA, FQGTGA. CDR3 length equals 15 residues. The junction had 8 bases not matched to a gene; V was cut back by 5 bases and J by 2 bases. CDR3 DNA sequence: TGTGCCAGCAGCCACGACAGGGACGCCAACTATGGCTACACCTTC. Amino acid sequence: CASSHDRDANYGYTF.

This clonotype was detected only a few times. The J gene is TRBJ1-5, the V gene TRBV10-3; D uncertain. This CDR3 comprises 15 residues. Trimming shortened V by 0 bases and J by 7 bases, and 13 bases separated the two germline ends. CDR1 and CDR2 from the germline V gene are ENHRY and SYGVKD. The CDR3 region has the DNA TGTGCCATCAGTGAGTCAATCGGGGTACAGCAGCCCCAGCATTTT. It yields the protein CAISESIGVQQPQHF.

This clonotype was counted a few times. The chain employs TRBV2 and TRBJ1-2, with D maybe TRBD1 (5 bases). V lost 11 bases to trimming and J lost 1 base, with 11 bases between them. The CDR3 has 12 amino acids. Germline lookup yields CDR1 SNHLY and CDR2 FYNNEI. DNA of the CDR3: TGTGCCCGCGAACAGGATAACTATGGCTACACCTTC. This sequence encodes CAREQDNYGYTF.

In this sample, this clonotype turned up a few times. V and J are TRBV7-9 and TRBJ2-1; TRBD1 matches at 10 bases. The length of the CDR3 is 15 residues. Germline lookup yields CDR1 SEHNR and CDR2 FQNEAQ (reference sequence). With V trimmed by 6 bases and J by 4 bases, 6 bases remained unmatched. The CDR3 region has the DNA TGTGCCAGCAGATCCGACAGGGGGCGATACAATGAGCAGTTCTTC. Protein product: CASRSDRGRYNEQFF.

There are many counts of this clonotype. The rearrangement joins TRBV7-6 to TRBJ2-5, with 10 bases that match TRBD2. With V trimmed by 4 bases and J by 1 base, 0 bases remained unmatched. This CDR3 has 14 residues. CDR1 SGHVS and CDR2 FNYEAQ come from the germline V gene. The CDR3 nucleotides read TGTGCCAGCAGCTGGACTAGCGGCCAAGAGACCCAGTACTTC. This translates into CASSWTSGQETQYF.

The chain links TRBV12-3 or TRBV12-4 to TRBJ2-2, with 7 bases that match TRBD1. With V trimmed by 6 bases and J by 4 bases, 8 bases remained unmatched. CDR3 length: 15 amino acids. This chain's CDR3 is CASSPTGMATGELFF. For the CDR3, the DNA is TGTGCCAGCAGCCCGACAGGGATGGCCACCGGGGAGCTGTTTTTT.

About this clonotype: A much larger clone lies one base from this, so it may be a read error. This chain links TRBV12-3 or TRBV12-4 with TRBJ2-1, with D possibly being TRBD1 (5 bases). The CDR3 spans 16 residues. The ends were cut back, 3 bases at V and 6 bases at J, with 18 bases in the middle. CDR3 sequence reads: CASSFPGLMVRNEQFF. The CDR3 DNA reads TGTGCCAGCAGTTTCCCAGGGTTGATGGTGCGCAATGAGCAGTTCTTC.

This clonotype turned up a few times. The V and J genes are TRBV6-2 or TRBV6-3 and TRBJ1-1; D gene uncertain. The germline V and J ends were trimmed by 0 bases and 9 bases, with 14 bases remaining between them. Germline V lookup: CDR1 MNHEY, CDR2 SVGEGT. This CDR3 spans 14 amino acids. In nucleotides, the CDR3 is TGTGCCAGCAGTTACTCTAGAGGCCGGGATCAAGCTTTCTTT. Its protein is CASSYSRGRDQAFF.

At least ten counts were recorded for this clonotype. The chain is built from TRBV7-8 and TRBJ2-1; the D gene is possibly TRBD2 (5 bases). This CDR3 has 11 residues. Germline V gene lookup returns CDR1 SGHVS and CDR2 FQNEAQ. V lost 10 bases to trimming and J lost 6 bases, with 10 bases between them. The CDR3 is CAIRRTNEQFF. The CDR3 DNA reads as TGTGCCATCAGGAGGACCAATGAGCAGTTCTTC.

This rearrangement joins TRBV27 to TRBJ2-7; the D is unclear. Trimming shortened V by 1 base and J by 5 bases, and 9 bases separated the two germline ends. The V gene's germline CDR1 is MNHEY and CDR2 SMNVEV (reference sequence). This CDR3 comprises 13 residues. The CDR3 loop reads CASSLLSLDEQYF. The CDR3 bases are TGTGCCAGCAGTTTATTATCCTTGGACGAGCAGTACTTC.

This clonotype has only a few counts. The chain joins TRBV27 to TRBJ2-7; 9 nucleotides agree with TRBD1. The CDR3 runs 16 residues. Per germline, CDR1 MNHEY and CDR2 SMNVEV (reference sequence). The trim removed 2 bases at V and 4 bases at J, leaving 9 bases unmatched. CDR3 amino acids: CASSLNGGQGRYEQYF. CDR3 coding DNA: TGTGCCAGCAGTTTAAATGGGGGACAGGGCAGGTACGAGCAGTACTTC.

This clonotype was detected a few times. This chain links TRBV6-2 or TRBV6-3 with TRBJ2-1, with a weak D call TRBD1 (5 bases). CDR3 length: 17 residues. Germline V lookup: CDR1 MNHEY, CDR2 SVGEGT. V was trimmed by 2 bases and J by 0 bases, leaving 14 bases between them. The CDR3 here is CASSYPVQVSSYNEQFF. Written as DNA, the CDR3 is TGTGCCAGCAGTTACCCAGTACAGGTCAGCTCCTACAATGAGCAGTTCTTC.

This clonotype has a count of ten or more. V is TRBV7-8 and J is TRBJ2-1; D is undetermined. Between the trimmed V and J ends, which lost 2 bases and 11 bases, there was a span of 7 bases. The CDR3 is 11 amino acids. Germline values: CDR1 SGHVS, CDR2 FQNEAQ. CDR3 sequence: CASSLKAKQFF. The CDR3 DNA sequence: TGTGCCAGCAGCTTAAAGGCTAAGCAGTTCTTC.

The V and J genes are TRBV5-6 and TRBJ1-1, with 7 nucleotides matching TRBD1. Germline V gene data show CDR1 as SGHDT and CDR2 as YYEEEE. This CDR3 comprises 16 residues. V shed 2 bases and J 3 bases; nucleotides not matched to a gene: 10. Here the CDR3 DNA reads TGTGCCAGCAGCTTCCGACAGGACAGGTCCGACACTGAAGCTTTCTTT. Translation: CASSFRQDRSDTEAFF. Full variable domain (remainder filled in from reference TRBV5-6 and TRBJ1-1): DAGVTQSPTHLIKTRGQQVTLRCSPKSGHDTVSWYQQALGQGPQFIFQYYEEEERQRGNFPDRFSGHQFPNYSSELNVNALLLGDSALYLCASSFRQDRSDTEAFFGQGTRLTVV.

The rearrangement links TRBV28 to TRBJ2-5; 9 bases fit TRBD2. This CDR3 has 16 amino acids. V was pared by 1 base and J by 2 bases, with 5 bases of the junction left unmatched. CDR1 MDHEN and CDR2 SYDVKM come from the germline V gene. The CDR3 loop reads CASSLSLAGFQETQYF. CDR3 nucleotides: TGTGCCAGCAGTTTATCTCTAGCGGGGTTTCAAGAGACCCAGTACTTC.

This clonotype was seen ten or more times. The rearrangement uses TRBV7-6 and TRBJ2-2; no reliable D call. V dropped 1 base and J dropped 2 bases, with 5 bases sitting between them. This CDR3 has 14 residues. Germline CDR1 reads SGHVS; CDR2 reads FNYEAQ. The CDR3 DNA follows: TGTGCCAGCAGCTTAGTCCCCAACACCGGGGAGCTGTTTTTT. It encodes CASSLVPNTGELFF. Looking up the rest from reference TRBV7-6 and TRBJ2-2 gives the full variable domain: GAGVSQSPRYKVTKRGQDVALRCDPISGHVSLYWYRQALGQGPEFLTYFNYEAQQDKSGLPNDRFSAERPEGSISTLTIQRTEQRDSAMYRCASSLVPNTGELFFGEGSRLTVL.

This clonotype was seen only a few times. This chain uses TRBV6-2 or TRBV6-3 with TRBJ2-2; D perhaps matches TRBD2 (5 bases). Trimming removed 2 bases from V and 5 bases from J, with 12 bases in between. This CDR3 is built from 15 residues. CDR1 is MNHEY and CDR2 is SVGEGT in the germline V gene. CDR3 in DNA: TGTGCCAGCAGTTACGTAGGGAGTAAGACCGGGGAGCTGTTTTTT. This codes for CASSYVGSKTGELFF.